This entry lists 24 T cell receptor beta chains sequenced from one sample in a study of CD8+ T cells in alopecia areata. TCR sequencing used cDNA made by reverse transcription of extracted RNA. Repertoires were generated with immunoSEQ multiplex PCR, while TCRdb's copy carries only in-frame clones and drops some. Of 85,000 to 110,000 clones listed, approximately 58% are singletons. The source material was CD4+ T cells sorted from blood. The receptor source for this set is a human donor in good health.

The J gene is TRBJ1-2, the V gene TRBV5-4, with D unresolved. Trimming stripped 0 bases from V and 1 base from J, with 10 bases between. The germline gives CDR1 SGHNT, CDR2 YYREEE (reference sequence). The CDR3 extends over 15 amino acids. The CDR3 nucleotides are TGTGCCAGCAGCTTGGCCGGTACACTTAACTATGGCTACACCTTC. Translated: CASSLAGTLNYGYTF.

J is TRBJ2-5 and V is TRBV27; D is possibly TRBD1 (6 bases). Trimming took 3 bases from V and 6 from J, leaving 20 bases between them. Germline CDR1 MNHEY, CDR2 SMNVEV (reference sequence). This CDR3 contains 16 residues. The CDR3: CASSLGAGTSLQTQYF. For the CDR3, the DNA is TGTGCCAGCAGTTTGGGGGCTGGGACGTCTCTGCAGACCCAGTACTTC.

This clone was recorded a few times. The rearrangement links TRBV6-1 to TRBJ2-1; 9 bases map to TRBD2. This CDR3 spans 15 amino acids. V was pared by 7 bases and J by 4 bases, with 8 bases of the junction left unmatched. The V gene's germline CDR1 is MNHNS and CDR2 SASEGT. The CDR3, as DNA: TGTGCCAGCATCGCCCCGCGGGGGGGATACAATGAGCAGTTCTTC. This translates into CASIAPRGGYNEQFF.

In this sample, this clone is medium-sized. The chain combines TRBV10-3 with TRBJ2-7; 8 bases map to TRBD1. Trimming cost V 3 bases and J 6 bases; bases outside gene matches: 4. The CDR3 covers 13 residues. Germline V CDR1 and CDR2: ENHRY, SYGVKD. The CDR3 sequence is CAISDGQGGEQYF. The DNA for the CDR3 is TGTGCCATCAGTGATGGACAGGGAGGCGAGCAGTACTTC.

The V gene is TRBV29-1, the J gene TRBJ1-2; the D is unclear. V was cut by 6 bases and J by 7 bases, with 6 bases left in between. This CDR3 is 9 amino acids long. Germline assignment: CDR1 SQVTM and CDR2 ANQGSEA. CDR3 region: CSVSPGYTF. The CDR3 coding sequence is TGCAGCGTCTCCCCTGGCTACACCTTC. Full variable domain (rest looked up from reference TRBV29-1 and TRBJ1-2): SAVISQKPSRDICQRGTSLTIQCQVDSQVTMMFWYRQQPGQSLTLIATANQGSEATYESGFVIDKFPISRPNLTFSTLTVSNMSPEDSSIYLCSVSPGYTFGSGTRLTVV.

This clone was counted a single time. This chain links TRBV2 with TRBJ1-1, with TRBD1 matching over 8 bases. V lost 5 bases to trimming and J lost 0 bases; unmatched junction nucleotides: 5. The CDR3 loop spans 15 amino acids. CDR1 SNHLY and CDR2 FYNNEI come from the germline V gene. CDR3 DNA sequence: TGTGCCAGCAGTCCTCCGGACAGGGTGAACACTGAAGCTTTCTTT. The encoded protein is CASSPPDRVNTEAFF.

The chain has TRBV30 and TRBJ1-6; D might be TRBD1 (5 bases). The CDR3 runs 13 residues. The germline V and J ends were trimmed by 3 bases and 8 bases, with 11 bases remaining between them. Germline CDR1 reads GTSNPN; CDR2 reads SVGIG (reference sequence). CDR3 protein: CAWRRQGYSPLHF. CDR3 bases: TGTGCCTGGAGAAGGCAGGGATATTCACCCCTCCACTTT.

J is TRBJ1-6 and V is TRBV7-2, with TRBD1 matching 8 bases. The CDR3 runs 15 residues. With V trimmed by 6 bases and J by 7 bases, 8 bases remained unmatched. The V gene's germline CDR1 is SGHTA and CDR2 FQGNSA. In nucleotides, the CDR3 is TGTGCCAGCAGTTCAGGACAGGGTCCAAATTCACCCCTCCACTTT. Its protein is CASSSGQGPNSPLHF.

The CDR3 region has the DNA TGTGCCAGCAGCCTGAGAAATGAGCAGTTCTTC. The encoded protein is CASSLRNEQFF. This chain connects TRBV27 to TRBJ2-1; D ambiguous. This CDR3 has 11 amino acids. V was clipped by 6 bases and J by 7 bases, with 7 bases between them. Germline CDR1 is MNHEY and CDR2 is SMNVEV (reference sequence).

This clone was recorded a few times. The CDR3 region has the DNA TGTGCCAGCAGGTTCAGTGCCCCCAATCAGCCCCAGCATTTT. It translates to CASRFSAPNQPQHF. The chain employs TRBV27 and TRBJ1-5; D call uncertain. Germline V gene data show CDR1 as MNHEY and CDR2 as SMNVEV (reference sequence). The CDR3 loop spans 14 amino acids. Between the trimmed V and J ends, which lost 6 bases and 3 bases, there was a span of 12 bases.

The sample holds a few counts of this clone. The chain couples TRBV30 to TRBJ2-2; possibly TRBD2 for D (5 bases). From germline, CDR1 is GTSNPN and CDR2 SVGIG (reference sequence). V was pared by 4 bases and J by 0 bases, with 12 bases between. This CDR3 is 15 amino acids long. The CDR3 loop is CAWTKRLSNTGELFF. In DNA form, the CDR3 reads TGTGCCTGGACGAAGCGGCTCTCGAACACCGGGGAGCTGTTTTTT.

This clone was counted between two and nine times. J is TRBJ1-6 and V is TRBV5-6, with TRBD1 identical over 7 bases. V shed 0 bases and J 8 bases; nucleotides not matched to a gene: 11. Germline assignment: CDR1 SGHDT and CDR2 YYEEEE. The CDR3 sequence is 17 residues long. CDR3 DNA sequence: TGTGCCAGCAGCTTGGCGTCGACAGGGCTCGGGCATTCACCCCTCCACTTT. It translates to CASSLASTGLGHSPLHF.

The chain has TRBV19 and TRBJ2-5, with 7 bases fitting TRBD2. CDR1 is LNHDA, CDR2 SQIVND, per germline (reference sequence). With V trimmed by 4 bases and J by 3 bases, 2 bases remained unmatched. The CDR3 runs to 13 residues. CDR3 sequence (DNA): TGTGCCAGTAGTACCGGACTAGAAGAGACCCAGTACTTC. This sequence encodes CASSTGLEETQYF.

This chain joins TRBV20-1 and TRBJ2-7; no firm D call. The CDR3 consists of 11 residues. Germline lookup yields CDR1 DFQATT and CDR2 SNEGSKA (reference sequence). The CDR3 DNA reads as TGCAGCCCCGGGTGGGGTGTCGAGCAGTACTTC. Amino acid sequence: CSPGWGVEQYF.

In this sample, this clone turned up once. The chain carries TRBV18 and TRBJ1-1; TRBD1 is a possible D gene (5 bases). Germline CDR1 KGHSH, CDR2 LQKENI. V was cut by 4 bases and J by 1 base, with 13 bases left in between. The CDR3 is 15 residues long. CDR3 sequence: CASSLTGTENTEAFF. The CDR3 DNA reads as TGTGCCAGCTCACTCACCGGGACGGAGAACACTGAAGCTTTCTTT.

This chain connects TRBV2 to TRBJ2-7; D possibly corresponds to TRBD2 (6 bases). Germline CDR1 SNHLY, CDR2 FYNNEI. Trimming took 7 bases from V and 6 from J, leaving 16 bases between them. The CDR3 totals 13 residues. The CDR3 region is CASNGLPTGEQYF. The CDR3 nucleotides read TGTGCCAGCAATGGACTACCAACGGGCGAGCAGTACTTC.

The chain links TRBV27 to TRBJ1-1; TRBD1 agrees at 11 bases. The CDR3 is 13 amino acids. Germline V gene lookup returns CDR1 MNHEY and CDR2 SMNVEV (reference sequence). Losses at the gene ends were 4 bases for V and 6 bases for J; bases not matched to a gene: 1. The chain's CDR3 is CASSWGQGAEAFF. CDR3 DNA: TGTGCCAGCAGTTGGGGACAGGGGGCTGAAGCTTTCTTT.

The chain carries TRBV30 and TRBJ2-1, with 9 bases lining up with TRBD2. Trimming cost V 0 bases and J 8 bases; bases outside gene matches: 11. The V gene's germline CDR1 is GTSNPN and CDR2 SVGIG (reference sequence). The CDR3 length is 16 residues. This CDR3 reads CAWSVHGRGGPHEQFF. The DNA of the CDR3 is TGTGCCTGGAGTGTTCACGGGCGGGGGGGCCCCCATGAGCAGTTCTTC. Filled out from reference TRBV30 and TRBJ2-1, the complete variable domain reads SQTIHQWPATLVQPVGSPLSLECTVEGTSNPNLYWYRQAAGRGLQLLFYSVGIGQISSEVPQNLSASRPQDRQFILSSKKLLLSDSGFYLCAWSVHGRGGPHEQFFGPGTRLTVL.

J is TRBJ1-3 and V is TRBV6-5; D is possibly TRBD1 (5 bases). The V gene lost 2 bases and the J gene lost 3 bases, with 8 bases spanning the gap. Germline values: CDR1 MNHEY, CDR2 SVGAGI. The CDR3 length is 14 residues. CDR3 protein: CASSYRGDGNTIYF. Here the CDR3 DNA reads TGTGCCAGCAGTTACAGAGGGGATGGAAACACCATATATTTT.

The genes are TRBV30 and TRBJ1-1; 7 bases line up with TRBD1. After removal of 7 bases from V and 1 base from J, the junction contained 6 bases not matched to a gene. Per the germline V gene, CDR1 is GTSNPN and CDR2 is SVGIG (reference sequence). The CDR3 consists of 13 residues. The CDR3, as DNA: TGTGCCTCAACCAGGGGGGAGAACACTGAAGCTTTCTTT. Protein: CASTRGENTEAFF.

This clone was seen a few times. The gene calls are TRBV6-1 and TRBJ2-7, with D possibly TRBD1 on 6 matching bases. Trimming cost V 4 bases and J 1 base, with 8 bases left between them. Germline CDR1 and CDR2: MNHNS and SASEGT. This CDR3 has 13 amino acids. The CDR3 coding sequence is TGTGCCAGCAGTGTACAGGGATCCTACGAGCAGTACTTC. Protein product: CASSVQGSYEQYF.

The chain employs TRBV30 and TRBJ2-7; D possibly uses TRBD1 or TRBD2 (5 bases each). V shed 0 bases and J shed 3 bases, with 15 bases lying between them. CDR3 size: 15 residues. CDR1 and CDR2 (germline): GTSNPN, SVGIG (reference sequence). The CDR3 protein is CAWSVRDHLYYEQYF. For the CDR3, the DNA is TGTGCCTGGAGTGTACGGGACCACCTATACTACGAGCAGTACTTC.

The rearrangement uses TRBV11-2 and TRBJ1-1; D ambiguous. Germline lookup yields CDR1 SGHAT and CDR2 FQNNGV. Trimming left V 5 bases short and J 3 bases short, with 7 bases between. This CDR3 has 12 amino acids. The CDR3 spells CASSPRDTEAFF. Here the CDR3 DNA reads TGTGCCAGCAGCCCCCGGGACACTGAAGCTTTCTTT.

This clone was seen a few times. The rearrangement links TRBV23-1 to TRBJ1-6, with TRBD1 matching over 9 bases. TRBV23-1 is given ORF status, its function remaining uncertain. J gave up 7 bases and V 11 bases, and 3 bases lay outside the gene matches. This CDR3 contains 12 residues. The CDR3 nucleotides are TGCGCCTTACAGGGGGCGAATTCACCCCTCCACTTT. Protein sequence: CALQGANSPLHF.